This TCR beta chain was sequenced during a study of naive and memory T cell subsets. Regarding the study as a whole: From naive to CM, EM and EMRA, diversity decreased and Gini increased. Clonotypes here are unpaired alpha or beta chain sequences.

CDR1 is MRHNA and CDR2 is SNTAGT in the germline V gene. The CDR3 has 13 residues. Two oligonucleotides, mixed equimolar, formed the beta constant-region primer covering TRBC1 and TRBC2. Each CDR3 protein gets one entry after TCRdb re-called the UMI-ligation and nested PCR reads with MiXCR. The table shows 75,000 to 85,000 distinct CDR3 sequences, with roughly 14% occurring only once. About this clonotype: Its antigen is not known.

The source is a human donor in good health. V gene TRBV6-4 combines with J gene TRBJ2-1; 9 bases match TRBD2. The source material was central memory CD4+ T cells from blood. The CDR3 here is CAAGPSGTSEQFF. CDR3 nucleotides: TGTGCAGCCGGTCCTAGCGGGACGAGTGAGCAGTTCTTC.